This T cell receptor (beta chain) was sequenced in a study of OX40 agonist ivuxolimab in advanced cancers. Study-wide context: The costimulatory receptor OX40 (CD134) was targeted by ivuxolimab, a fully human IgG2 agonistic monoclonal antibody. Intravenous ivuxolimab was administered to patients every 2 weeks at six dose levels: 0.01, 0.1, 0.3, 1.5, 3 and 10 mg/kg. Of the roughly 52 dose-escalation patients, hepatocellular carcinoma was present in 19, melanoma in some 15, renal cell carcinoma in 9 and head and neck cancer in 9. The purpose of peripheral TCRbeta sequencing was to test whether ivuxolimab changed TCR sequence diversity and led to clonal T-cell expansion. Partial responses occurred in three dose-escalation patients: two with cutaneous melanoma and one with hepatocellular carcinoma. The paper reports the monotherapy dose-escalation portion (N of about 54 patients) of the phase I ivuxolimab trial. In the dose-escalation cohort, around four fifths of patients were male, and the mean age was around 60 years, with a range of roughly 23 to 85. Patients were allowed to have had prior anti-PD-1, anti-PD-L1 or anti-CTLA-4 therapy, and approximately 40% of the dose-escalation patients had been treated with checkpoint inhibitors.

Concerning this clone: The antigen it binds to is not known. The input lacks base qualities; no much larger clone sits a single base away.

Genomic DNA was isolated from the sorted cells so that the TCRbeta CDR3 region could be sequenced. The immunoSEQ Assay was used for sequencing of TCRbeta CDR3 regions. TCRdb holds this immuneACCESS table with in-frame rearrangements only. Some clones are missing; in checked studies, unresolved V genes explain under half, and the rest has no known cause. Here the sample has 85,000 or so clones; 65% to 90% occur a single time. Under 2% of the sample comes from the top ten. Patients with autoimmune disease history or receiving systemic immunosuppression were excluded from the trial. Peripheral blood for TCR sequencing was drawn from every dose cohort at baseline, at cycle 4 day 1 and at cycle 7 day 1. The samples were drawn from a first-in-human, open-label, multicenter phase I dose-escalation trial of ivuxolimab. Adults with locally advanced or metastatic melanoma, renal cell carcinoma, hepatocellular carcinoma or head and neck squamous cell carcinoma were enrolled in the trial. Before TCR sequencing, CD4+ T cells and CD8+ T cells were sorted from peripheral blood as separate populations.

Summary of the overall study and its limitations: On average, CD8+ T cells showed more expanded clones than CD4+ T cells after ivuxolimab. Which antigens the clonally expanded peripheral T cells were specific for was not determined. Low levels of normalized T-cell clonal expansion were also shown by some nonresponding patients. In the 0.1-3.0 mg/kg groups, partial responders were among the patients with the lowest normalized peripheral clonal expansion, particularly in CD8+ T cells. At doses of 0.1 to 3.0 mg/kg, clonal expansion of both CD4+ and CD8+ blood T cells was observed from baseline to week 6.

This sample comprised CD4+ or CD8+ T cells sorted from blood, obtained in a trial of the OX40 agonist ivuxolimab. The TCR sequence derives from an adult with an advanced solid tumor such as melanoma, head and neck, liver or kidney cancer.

The DNA reads TGTGCCAGCAGTTACTCAGGGGTCACTGAAGCTTTCTTT. Its protein is CASSYSGVTEAFF. The V and J segments used are TRBV6-5 and TRBJ1-1; the D region possibly corresponds to TRBD1 (5 bases align). A distance of 6 bases separates the germline ends of V and J, which lose 0 bases and 4 bases respectively. The CDR3 runs 13 amino acids, cysteine and phenylalanine included. The retained sequence is limited to the CDR3, 39 bases, with the frame set at the first base. CDR1 and CDR2, per the germline V gene, are MNHEY and SVGAGI.